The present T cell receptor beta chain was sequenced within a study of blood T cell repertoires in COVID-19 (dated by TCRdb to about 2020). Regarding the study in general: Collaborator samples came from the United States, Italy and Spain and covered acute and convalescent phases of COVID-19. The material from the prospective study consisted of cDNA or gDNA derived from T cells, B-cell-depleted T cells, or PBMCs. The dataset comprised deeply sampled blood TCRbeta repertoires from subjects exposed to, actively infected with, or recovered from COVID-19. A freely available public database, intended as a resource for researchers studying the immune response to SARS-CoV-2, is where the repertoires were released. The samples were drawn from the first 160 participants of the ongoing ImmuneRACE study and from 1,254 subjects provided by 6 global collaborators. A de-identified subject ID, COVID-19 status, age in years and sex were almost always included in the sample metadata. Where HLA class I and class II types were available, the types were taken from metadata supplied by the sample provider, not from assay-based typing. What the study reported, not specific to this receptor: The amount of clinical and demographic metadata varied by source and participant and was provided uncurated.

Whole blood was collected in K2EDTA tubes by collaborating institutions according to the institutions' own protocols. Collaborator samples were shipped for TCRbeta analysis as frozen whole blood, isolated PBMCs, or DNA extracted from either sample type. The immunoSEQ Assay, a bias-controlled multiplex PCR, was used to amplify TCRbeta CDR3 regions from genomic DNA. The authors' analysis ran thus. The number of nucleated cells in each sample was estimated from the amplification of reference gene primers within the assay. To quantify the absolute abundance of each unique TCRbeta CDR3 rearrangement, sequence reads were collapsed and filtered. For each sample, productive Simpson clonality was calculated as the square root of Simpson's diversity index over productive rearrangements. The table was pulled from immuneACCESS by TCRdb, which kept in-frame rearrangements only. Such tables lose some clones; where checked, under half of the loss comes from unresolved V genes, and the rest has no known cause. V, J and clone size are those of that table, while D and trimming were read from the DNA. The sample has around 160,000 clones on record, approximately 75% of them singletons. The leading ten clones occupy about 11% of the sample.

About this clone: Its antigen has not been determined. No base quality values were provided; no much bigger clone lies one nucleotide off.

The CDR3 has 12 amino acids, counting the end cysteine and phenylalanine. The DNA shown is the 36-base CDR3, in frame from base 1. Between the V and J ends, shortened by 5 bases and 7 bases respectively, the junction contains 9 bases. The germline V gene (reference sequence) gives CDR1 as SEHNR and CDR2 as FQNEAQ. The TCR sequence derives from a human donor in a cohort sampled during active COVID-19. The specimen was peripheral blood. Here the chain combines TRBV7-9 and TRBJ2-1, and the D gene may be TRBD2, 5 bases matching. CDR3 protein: CASSQLVNEQFF. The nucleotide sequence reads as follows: TGTGCCAGCAGCCAACTAGTAAATGAGCAGTTCTTC.